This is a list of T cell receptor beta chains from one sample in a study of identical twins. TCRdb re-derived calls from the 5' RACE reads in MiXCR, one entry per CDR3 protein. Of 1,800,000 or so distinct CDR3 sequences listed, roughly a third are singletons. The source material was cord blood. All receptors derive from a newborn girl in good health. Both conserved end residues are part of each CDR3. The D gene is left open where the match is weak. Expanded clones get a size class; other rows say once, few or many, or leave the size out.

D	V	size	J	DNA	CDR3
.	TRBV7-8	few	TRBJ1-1	TGTGCCAGCAGCTTAGTGGCCCAAGTGGGGGGAACTGAAGCTTTCTTT	CASSLVAQVGGTEAFF
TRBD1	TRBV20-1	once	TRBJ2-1	TGCAGTGCTCCGGGACAGGACTACAATGAGCAGTTCTTC	CSAPGQDYNEQFF
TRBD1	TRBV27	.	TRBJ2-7	TGTGCCAGCAGTTTTGGGGACAGGGCTAGCTACGAGCAGTACTTC	CASSFGDRASYEQYF
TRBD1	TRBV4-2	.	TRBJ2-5	TGTGCCAGCAGCCAAGATCGACAGGGGAGGGAGACCCAGTACTTC	CASSQDRQGRETQYF
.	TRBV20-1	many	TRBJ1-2	TGCAGTGCTAGAGAGGGCCCCTATGGCTACACCTTC	CSAREGPYGYTF
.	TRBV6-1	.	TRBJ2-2	TGTGCCAGCAGTCAAGCCCAGTACACCGGGGAGCTGTTTTTT	CASSQAQYTGELFF
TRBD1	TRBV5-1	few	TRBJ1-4	TGCGCCAGCAGCATACGGGACAGTGATGAAAAACTGTTTTTT	CASSIRDSDEKLFF
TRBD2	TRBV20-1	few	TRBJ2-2	TGCAGTGCTAGAGGGCCGGGACTAGCTCACACCGGGGAGCTGTTTTTT	CSARGPGLAHTGELFF
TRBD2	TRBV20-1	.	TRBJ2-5	TGCAGTGCTAGAGTAGCCAGCGGGAGGCCCCCTATCTGGTACAATGAGCAGTACTTC	CSARVASGRPPIWYNEQYF
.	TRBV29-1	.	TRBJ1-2	TGCAGCGTTGCCCGGAAACTCACGGGAGGCTACACCTTC	CSVARKLTGGYTF
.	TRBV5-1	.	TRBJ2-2	TGCGCCAGCAGCTTGCCAACCGACAGGCCGAACACCGGGGAGCTGTTTTTT	CASSLPTDRPNTGELFF
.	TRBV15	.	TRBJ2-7	TGTGCCACCTCCGGGAACCTCTACGAGCAGTACTTC	CATSGNLYEQYF
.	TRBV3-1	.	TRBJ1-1	TGTGCCAGCAGCCAAGGGACAATTCCTGAAGCTTTCTTT	CASSQGTIPEAFF
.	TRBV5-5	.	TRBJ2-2	TGTGCCAGCAGTGGCCGGTTAAACACCGGGGAGCTGTTTTTT	CASSGRLNTGELFF
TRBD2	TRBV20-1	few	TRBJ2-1	TGCAGTGCGGGACTACGCCTAGCCGAGAGATACAATGAGCAGTTCTTC	CSAGLRLAERYNEQFF
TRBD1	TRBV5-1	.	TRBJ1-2	TGCGCCAGCAGCGTACAGGGGCTCTCCAACTATGGCTACACCTTC	CASSVQGLSNYGYTF
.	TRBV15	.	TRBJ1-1	TGTGCCACCAGCAGAGATATTGGGGGGGATCGGGACACTGAAGCTTTCTTT	CATSRDIGGDRDTEAFF
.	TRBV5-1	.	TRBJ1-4	TGCGCCAGCAGCTTGGGGGCAGCCTTTAATGAAAAACTGTTTTTT	CASSLGAAFNEKLFF
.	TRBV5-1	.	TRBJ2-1	TGCGCCAGCAGCTTGGGTGGGGGCCTTTCCTACAATGAGCAGTTCTTC	CASSLGGGLSYNEQFF
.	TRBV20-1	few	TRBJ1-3	TGCAGTGCTAGACCCCCGGGTGGAAACACCATATATTTT	CSARPPGGNTIYF
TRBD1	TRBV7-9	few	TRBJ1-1	TGTGCCAGCAGCTTAGTGACTCACCGCGGACAGGGCGACGCTGAAGCTTTCTTT	CASSLVTHRGQGDAEAFF
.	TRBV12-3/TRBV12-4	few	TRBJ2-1	TGTGCCAGCAGTTTAGCGAAGGGGATGGTTTGGGGATACAATGAGCAGTTCTTC	CASSLAKGMVWGYNEQFF
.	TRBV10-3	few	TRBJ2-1	TGTGCCATCAGCTCCGGGGGGCTACCTGCCGCTAACAATGAGCAGTTCTTC	CAISSGGLPAANNEQFF
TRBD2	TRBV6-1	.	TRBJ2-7	TGTGCCAGCAGATTCAGCTGGACTAGCGCCTACGAGCAGTACTTC	CASRFSWTSAYEQYF
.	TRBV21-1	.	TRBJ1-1	TGTGCCAGCAGCAATTTCCCAGGGGCGAACACTGAAGCTTTCTTT	CASSNFPGANTEAFF
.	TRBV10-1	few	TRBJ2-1	TGCGCCAGCAGTGGAGCAAGGGGTCCGGACAATGAGCAGTTCTTC	CASSGARGPDNEQFF
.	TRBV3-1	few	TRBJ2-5	TGTGCCATCGCTGGGGGGCAGCGGGTCTCAGGGCAAGAGACCCAGTACTTC	CAIAGGQRVSGQETQYF
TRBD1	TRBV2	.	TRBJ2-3	TGTGCCAGCCACCGGGACAGGCTTGGGAGCACAGATACGCAGTATTTT	CASHRDRLGSTDTQYF
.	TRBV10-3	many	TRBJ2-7	TGTGCCATCAGCGCGGGACACTCCTACGAGCAGTACTTC	CAISAGHSYEQYF
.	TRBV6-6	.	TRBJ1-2	TGTGCCAGCAGTTCGACCGTGGCCCTCTATGGCTACACCTTC	CASSSTVALYGYTF
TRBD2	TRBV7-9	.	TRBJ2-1	TGTGCCAGCAGCTTAACCGGGAGGGCCAGGTACAATGAGCAGTTCTTC	CASSLTGRARYNEQFF
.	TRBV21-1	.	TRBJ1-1	TGTGCCAGCGGGAGCAGGGCCTCCAAGGGGAAATCCACTGAAGCTTTCTTT	CASGSRASKGKSTEAFF
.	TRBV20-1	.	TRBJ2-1	TGCAGTGCTAGAGAGCCCGCGGGAGAGCAGTTCTTC	CSAREPAGEQFF
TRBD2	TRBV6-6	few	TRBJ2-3	TGTGCCAGCAGTTACCGAGCGAGCGGGGGGACAGATACGCAGTATTTT	CASSYRASGGTDTQYF
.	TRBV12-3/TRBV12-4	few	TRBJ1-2	TGTGCCAGCGGTCGAAGGGAGAGCTATGGCTACACCTTC	CASGRRESYGYTF
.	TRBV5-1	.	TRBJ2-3	TGCGCCAGCAGTCCCGGGTTGAGGCACACAGATACGCAGTATTTT	CASSPGLRHTDTQYF
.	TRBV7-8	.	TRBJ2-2	TGTGCCAGCAGCTTTGACGGGGCCGGGGAGCTGTTTTTT	CASSFDGAGELFF
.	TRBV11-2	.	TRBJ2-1	TGTGCCAGCAGCTCAGGGGTGGGCTCCTACAATGAGCAGTTCTTC	CASSSGVGSYNEQFF
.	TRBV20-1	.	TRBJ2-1	TGCAGTGCCCCGATTCACCCCAATGAGCAGTTCTTC	CSAPIHPNEQFF
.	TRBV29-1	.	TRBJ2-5	TGCAGCGTTGTAGTTTGGGTGGGGGAGACCCGGTACTTC	CSVVVWVGETRYF
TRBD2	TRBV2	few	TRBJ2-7	TGTGCCACCTCCCTAGCGGATGCCTCCTACGAGCAGTACTTC	CATSLADASYEQYF
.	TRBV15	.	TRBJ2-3	TGTGCCACCAGCAGAGATTGGGGACATACGCAGTATTTT	CATSRDWGHTQYF
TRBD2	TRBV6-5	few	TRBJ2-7	TGTGCCCGAAGGACTAGCGGCTACGAGCAGTACTTC	CARRTSGYEQYF
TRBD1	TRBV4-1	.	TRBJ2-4	TGCGCCAGCAGCTCACCAGGGACAGTCAAAAACATTCAGTACTTC	CASSSPGTVKNIQYF
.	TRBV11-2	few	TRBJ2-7	TGTGCCAGCAGCTTAGACGGAGCTTGGAGCTCCTACGAGCAGTACTTC	CASSLDGAWSSYEQYF
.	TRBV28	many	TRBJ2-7	TGTGCCAGCTACTCGCTAAGCTCCTACGAGCAGTACTTC	CASYSLSSYEQYF
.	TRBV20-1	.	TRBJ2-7	TGCAGTGCTAGAGATGTGGGGGGGCGAGAGACCCGGTACTTC	CSARDVGGRETRYF
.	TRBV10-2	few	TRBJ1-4	TGCGCCAGCGGAGTTCACTTCGGGTGGACCCCGGGCGAAAAACTGTTTTTT	CASGVHFGWTPGEKLFF
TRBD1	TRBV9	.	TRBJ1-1	TGTGCCAGCAGCGCAACGGGACAGGCCTACACTGAAGCTTTCTTT	CASSATGQAYTEAFF
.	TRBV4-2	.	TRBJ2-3	TGTGCCGGCAGCCGGCAACCTGGACACCTCCCTAGCACAGATACGCAGTATTTT	CAGSRQPGHLPSTDTQYF
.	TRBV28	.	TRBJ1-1	TGTGCCAGCAGTGGGGTCGGGCAGCTGAACACTGAAGCTTTCTTT	CASSGVGQLNTEAFF
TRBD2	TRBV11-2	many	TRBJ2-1	TGTGCCAGCAGCTTAGGTCGGACTAGCGCTTGGGAGATCGAGCAGTTCTTC	CASSLGRTSAWEIEQFF
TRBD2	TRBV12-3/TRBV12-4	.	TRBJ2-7	TGTGCCAGCAGTTCTGGGGGGAGGGCCTACGAGCAGTACTTC	CASSSGGRAYEQYF
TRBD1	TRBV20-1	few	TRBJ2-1	TGCAGTGCTGGACAGGGGCACAATGAGCAGTTCTTC	CSAGQGHNEQFF
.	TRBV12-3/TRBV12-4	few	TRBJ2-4	TGTGCCAGCAGTTCCCAGGGTAGAGTAGCCAAAAACATTCAGTACTTC	CASSSQGRVAKNIQYF
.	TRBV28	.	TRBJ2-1	TGTGCCAGCACCCCCTTCAGGGACGATGAGCAGTTCTTC	CASTPFRDDEQFF
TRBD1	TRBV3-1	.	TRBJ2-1	TGTGCCAGCAGCCAAAGGGGGCGGAATGAGCAGTTCTTC	CASSQRGRNEQFF
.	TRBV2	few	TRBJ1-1	TGTGCCAGCAGCCGGACAGTTTCTGGTCCCTCAAACACTGAAGCTTTCTTT	CASSRTVSGPSNTEAFF